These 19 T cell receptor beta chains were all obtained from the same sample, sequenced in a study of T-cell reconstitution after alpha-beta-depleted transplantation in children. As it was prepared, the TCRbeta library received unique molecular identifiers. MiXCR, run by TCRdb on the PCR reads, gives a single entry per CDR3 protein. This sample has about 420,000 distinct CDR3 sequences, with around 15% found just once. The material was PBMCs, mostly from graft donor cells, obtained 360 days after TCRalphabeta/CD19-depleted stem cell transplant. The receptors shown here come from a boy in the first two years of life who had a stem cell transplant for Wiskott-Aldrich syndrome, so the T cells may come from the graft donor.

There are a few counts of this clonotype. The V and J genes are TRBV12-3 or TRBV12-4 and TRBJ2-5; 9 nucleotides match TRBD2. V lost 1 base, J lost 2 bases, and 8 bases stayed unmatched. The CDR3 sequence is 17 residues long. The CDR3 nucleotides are TGTGCCAGCAGTTTAGGATCTAGCGGGGAAATTCAAGAGACCCAGTACTTC. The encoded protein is CASSLGSSGEIQETQYF.

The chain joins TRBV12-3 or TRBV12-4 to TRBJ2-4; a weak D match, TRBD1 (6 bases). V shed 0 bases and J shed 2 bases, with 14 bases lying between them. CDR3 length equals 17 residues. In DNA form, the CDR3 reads TGTGCCAGCAGTTTAGCGTTTGGGGGCGGAACCAAAAACATTCAGTACTTC. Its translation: CASSLAFGGGTKNIQYF.

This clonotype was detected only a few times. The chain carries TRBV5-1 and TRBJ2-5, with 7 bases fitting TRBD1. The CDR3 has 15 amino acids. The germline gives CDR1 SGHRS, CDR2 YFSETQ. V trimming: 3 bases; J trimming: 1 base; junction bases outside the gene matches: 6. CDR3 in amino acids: CASSSLPGGQETQYF. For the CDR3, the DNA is TGCGCCAGCAGCTCGCTGCCAGGGGGCCAAGAGACCCAGTACTTC.

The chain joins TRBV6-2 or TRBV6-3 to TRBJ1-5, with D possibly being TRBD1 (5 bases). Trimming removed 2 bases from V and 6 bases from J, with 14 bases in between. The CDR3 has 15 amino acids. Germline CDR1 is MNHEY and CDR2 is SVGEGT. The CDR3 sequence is CASSYVAGFGQPQHF. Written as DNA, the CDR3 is TGTGCCAGCAGTTACGTGGCAGGGTTCGGTCAGCCCCAGCATTTT.

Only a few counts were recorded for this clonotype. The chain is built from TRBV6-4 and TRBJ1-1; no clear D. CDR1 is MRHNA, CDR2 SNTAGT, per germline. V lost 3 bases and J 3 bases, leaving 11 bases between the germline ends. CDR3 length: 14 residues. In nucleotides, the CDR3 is TGTGCCAGCAGTGAGTGGCCTAGGGACACTGAAGCTTTCTTT. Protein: CASSEWPRDTEAFF.

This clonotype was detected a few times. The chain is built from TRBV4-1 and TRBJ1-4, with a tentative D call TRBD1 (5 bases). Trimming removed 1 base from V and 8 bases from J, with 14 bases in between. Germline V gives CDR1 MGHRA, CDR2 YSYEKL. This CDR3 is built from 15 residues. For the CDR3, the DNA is TGCGCCAGCAGCCAAGGTCTCCAGGGAAAAGAAAAACTGTTTTTT. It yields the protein CASSQGLQGKEKLFF.

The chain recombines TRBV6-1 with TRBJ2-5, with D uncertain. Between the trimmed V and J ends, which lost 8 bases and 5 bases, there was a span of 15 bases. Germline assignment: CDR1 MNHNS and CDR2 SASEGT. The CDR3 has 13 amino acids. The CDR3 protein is CASCPTGLETQYF. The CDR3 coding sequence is TGTGCCAGCTGCCCGACCGGGTTGGAGACCCAGTACTTC.

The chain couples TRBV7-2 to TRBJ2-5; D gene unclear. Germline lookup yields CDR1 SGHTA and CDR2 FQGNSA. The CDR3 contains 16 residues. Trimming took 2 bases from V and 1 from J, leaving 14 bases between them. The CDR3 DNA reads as TGTGCCAGCAGCTTAAGTAGGGCGGCCAGCCAAGAGACCCAGTACTTC. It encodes CASSLSRAASQETQYF.

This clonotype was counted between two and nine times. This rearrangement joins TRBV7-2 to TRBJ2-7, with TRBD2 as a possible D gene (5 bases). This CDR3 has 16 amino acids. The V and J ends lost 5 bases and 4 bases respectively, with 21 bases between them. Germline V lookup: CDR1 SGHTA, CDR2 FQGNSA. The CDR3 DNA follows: TGTGCCAGCAGCGTCGCTTCAGTGGGAGTGGGTTACGAGCAGTACTTC. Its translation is CASSVASVGVGYEQYF.

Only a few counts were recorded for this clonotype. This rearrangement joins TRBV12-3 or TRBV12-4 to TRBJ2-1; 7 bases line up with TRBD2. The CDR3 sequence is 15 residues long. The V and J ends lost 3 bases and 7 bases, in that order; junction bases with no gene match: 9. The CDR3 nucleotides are TGTGCCAGCAGTTTTGGGGCGGGAGCTCTTAATGAGCAGTTCTTC. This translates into CASSFGAGALNEQFF.

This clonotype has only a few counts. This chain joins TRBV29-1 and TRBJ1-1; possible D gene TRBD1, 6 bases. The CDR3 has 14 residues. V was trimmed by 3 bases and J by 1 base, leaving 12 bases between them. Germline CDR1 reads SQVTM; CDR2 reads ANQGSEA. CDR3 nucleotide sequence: TGCAGCGTTGAGGTCAGGGGAAGGAACACTGAAGCTTTCTTT. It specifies CSVEVRGRNTEAFF.

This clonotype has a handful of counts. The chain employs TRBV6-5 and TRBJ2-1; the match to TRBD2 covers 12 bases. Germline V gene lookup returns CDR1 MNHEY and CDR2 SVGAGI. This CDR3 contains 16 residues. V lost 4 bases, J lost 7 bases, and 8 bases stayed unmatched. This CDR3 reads CASSFLTSGRANEQFF. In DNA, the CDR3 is TGTGCCAGCAGTTTCCTGACTAGCGGGAGAGCGAATGAGCAGTTCTTC.

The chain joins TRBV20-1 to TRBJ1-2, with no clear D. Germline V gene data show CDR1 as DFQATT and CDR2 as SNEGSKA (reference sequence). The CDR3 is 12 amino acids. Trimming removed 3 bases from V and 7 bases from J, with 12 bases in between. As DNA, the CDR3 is TGCAGTGCTAGTGAGAGAACGACTGGCTACACCTTC. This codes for CSASERTTGYTF.

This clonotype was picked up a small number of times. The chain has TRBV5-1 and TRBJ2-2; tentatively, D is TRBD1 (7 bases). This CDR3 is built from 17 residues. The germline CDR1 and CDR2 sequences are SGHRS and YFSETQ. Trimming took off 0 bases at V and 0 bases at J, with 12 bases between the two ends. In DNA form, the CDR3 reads TGCGCCAGCAGCTTGGAGGGGGGACAGCCGAACACCGGGGAGCTGTTTTTT. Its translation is CASSLEGGQPNTGELFF.

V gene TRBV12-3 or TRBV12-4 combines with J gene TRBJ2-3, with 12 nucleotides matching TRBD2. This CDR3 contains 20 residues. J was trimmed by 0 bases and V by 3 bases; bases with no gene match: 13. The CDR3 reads CASSFEVLAGGSASTDTQYF. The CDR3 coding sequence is TGTGCCAGCAGTTTTGAGGTACTAGCGGGAGGATCAGCAAGCACAGATACGCAGTATTTT.

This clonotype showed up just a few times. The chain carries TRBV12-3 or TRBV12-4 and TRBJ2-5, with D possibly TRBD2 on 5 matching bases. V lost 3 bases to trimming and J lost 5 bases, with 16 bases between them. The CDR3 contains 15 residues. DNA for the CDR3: TGTGCCAGCAGTTTTTTGGGCCGGGGTCGGGAGACCCAGTACTTC. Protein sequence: CASSFLGRGRETQYF.

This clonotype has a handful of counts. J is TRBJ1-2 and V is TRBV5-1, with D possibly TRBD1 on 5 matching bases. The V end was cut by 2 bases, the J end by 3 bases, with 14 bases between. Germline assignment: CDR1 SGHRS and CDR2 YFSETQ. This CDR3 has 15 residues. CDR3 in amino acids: CASSFMGGEDYGYTF. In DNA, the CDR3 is TGCGCCAGCAGCTTTATGGGGGGAGAAGACTATGGCTACACCTTC.

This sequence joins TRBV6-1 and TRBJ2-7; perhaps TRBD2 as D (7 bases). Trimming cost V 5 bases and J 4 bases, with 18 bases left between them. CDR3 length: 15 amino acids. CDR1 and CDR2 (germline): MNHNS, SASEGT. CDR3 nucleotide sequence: TGTGCCAGCAGTCGCGCCTCCGCGGGGGCATACGAGCAGTACTTC. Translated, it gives CASSRASAGAYEQYF.

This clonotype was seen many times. CDR3 protein: CSATRWSTDTQYF. Written as DNA, the CDR3 is TGCAGTGCGACCAGATGGAGCACAGATACGCAGTATTTT. The V and J genes are TRBV20-1 and TRBJ2-3; no clear D. The CDR3 contains 13 residues. Germline assignment: CDR1 DFQATT and CDR2 SNEGSKA (reference sequence). The V end was cut by 6 bases, the J end by 0 bases, with 10 bases between.